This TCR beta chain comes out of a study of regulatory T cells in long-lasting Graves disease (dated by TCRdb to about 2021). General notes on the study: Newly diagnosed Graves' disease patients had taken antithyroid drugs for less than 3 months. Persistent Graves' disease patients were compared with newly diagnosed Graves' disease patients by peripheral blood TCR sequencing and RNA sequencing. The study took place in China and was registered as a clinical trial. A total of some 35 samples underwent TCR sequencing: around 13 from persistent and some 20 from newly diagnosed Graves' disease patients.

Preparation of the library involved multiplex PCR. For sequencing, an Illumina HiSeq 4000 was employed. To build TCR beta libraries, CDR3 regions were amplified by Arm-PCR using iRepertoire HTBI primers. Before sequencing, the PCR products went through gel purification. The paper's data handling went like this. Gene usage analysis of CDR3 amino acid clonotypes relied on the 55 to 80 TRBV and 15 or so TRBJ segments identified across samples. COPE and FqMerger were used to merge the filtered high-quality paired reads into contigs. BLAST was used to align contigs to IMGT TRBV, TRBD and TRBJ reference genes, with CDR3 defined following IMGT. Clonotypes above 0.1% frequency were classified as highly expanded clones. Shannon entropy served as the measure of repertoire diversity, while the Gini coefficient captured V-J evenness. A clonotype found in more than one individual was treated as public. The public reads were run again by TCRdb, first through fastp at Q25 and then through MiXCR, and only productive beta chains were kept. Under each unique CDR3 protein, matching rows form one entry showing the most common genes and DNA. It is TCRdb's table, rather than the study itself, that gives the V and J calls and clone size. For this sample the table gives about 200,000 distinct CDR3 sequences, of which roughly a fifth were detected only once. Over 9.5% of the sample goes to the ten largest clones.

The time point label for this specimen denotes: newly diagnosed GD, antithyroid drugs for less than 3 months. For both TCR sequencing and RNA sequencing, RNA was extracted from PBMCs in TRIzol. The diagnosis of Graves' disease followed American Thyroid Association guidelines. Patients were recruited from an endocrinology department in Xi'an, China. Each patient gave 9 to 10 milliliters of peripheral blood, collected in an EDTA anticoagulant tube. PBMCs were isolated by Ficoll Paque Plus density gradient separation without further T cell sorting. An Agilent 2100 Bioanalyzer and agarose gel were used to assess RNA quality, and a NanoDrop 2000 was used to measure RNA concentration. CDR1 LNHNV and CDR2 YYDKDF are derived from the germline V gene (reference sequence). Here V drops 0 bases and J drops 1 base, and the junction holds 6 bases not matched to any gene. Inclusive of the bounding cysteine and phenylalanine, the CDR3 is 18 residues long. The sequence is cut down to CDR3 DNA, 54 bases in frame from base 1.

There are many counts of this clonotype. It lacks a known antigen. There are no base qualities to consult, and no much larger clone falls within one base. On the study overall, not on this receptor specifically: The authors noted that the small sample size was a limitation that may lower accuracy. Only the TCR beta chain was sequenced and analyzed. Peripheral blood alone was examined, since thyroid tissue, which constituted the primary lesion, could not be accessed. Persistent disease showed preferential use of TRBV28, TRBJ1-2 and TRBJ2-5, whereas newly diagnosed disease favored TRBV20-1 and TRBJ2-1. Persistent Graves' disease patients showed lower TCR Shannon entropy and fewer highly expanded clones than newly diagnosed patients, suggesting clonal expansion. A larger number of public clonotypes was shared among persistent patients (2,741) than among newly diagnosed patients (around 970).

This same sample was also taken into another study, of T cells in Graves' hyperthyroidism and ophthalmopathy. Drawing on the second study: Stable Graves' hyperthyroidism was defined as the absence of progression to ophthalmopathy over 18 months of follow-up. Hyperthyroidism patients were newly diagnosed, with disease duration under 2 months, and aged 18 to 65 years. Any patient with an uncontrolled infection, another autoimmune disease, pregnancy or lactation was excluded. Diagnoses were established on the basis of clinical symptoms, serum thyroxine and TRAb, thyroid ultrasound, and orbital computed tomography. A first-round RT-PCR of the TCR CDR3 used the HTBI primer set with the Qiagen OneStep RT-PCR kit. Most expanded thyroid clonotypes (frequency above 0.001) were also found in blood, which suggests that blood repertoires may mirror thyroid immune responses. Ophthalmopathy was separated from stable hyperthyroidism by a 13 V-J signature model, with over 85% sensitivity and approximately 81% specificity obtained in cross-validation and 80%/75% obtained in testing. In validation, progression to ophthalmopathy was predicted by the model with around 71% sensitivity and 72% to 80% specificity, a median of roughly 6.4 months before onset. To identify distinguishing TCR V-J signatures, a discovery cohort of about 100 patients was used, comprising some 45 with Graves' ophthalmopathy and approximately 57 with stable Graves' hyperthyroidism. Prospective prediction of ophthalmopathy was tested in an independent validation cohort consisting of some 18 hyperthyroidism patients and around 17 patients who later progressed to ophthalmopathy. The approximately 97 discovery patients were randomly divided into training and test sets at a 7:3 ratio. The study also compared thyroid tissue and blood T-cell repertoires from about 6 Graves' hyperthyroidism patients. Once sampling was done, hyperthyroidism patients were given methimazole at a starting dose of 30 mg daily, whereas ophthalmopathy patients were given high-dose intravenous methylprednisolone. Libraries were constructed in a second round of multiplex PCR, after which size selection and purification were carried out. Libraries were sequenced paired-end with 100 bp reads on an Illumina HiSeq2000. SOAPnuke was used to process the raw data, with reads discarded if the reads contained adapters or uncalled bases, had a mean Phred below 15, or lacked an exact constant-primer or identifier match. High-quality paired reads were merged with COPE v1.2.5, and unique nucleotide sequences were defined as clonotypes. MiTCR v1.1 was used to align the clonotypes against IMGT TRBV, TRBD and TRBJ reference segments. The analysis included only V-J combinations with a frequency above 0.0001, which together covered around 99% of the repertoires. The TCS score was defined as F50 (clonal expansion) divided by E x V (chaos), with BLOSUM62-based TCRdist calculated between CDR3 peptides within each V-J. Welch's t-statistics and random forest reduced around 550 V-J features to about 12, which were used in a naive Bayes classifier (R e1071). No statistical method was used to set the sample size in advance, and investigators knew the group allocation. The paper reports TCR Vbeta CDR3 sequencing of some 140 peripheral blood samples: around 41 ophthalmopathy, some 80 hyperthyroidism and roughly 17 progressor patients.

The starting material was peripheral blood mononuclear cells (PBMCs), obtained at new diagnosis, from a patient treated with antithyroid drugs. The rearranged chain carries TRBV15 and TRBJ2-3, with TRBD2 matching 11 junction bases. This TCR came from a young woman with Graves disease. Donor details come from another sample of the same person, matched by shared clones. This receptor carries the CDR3 CATSRDPGTSGRTDTQYF. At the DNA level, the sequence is TGTGCCACCAGCAGAGATCCCGGGACTAGCGGTCGCACAGATACGCAGTATTTT.